Below, 20 T cell receptor beta chains from the same sample are listed, as sequenced in a study of post-analysis software for immune sequencing data. The study's findings and limits: Among roughly 5 TRBV segments more frequent in patients than controls were TRBV5-6, TRBV5-1 and TRBV20-1.

The TCR beta cDNA libraries contained unique molecular identifiers. Each CDR3 protein gets one entry after TCRdb re-called the PCR reads with MiXCR. The table lists approximately 770,000 distinct CDR3 sequences, 46% of them singletons. These receptors lack a known antigen. Sequencing was done on a sample of blood. The source of these receptors is a girl aged 10 to 17 with multiple sclerosis.

The chain carries TRBV2 and TRBJ2-5, with TRBD2 matching 10 bases. After removal of 5 bases from V and 11 bases from J, the junction contained 17 bases not matched to a gene. Germline CDR1 reads SNHLY; CDR2 reads FYNNEI. The CDR3 is made up of 16 amino acids. In nucleotides, the CDR3 is TGTGCCAGCAGTTCCGCGCTAGCGGGAGCCGGCAATGAGCAGTACTTC. This encodes CASSSALAGAGNEQYF.

Written as DNA, the CDR3 is TGTGCCAGCAGCATCTCGGGAGCGAGCGATGAGCAGTTCTTC. Its translation: CASSISGASDEQFF. The chain couples TRBV7-3 to TRBJ2-7, with D possibly TRBD2 on 6 matching bases. The closer fit of TRBJ2-1 to the DNA end suggests the J call may be wrong. Germline CDR1 SGHTA, CDR2 FQGTGA. This CDR3 is built from 14 residues.

The V gene is TRBV29-1, the J gene TRBJ2-1; D is perhaps TRBD1 (6 bases). Trimming took off 1 base at V and 5 bases at J, with 21 bases between the two ends. This CDR3 region has 17 residues. Germline V CDR1 and CDR2: SQVTM, ANQGSEA. CDR3 protein: CSVEVGATPLPNNEQFF. In nucleotides, the CDR3 is TGCAGCGTTGAAGTGGGGGCAACCCCTCTGCCCAACAATGAGCAGTTCTTC.

V usage is TRBV15 and J usage is TRBJ1-5; 8 positions agree with TRBD1. This CDR3 has 14 residues. J was trimmed by 7 bases and V by 2 bases; bases with no gene match: 4. Germline CDR1 and CDR2: LNHNV and YYDKDF (reference sequence). CDR3 sequence: CATSRQGAGQPQHF. The CDR3 nucleotides are TGTGCCACCAGCAGACAGGGGGCCGGGCAGCCCCAGCATTTT.

This clonotype was seen only once. The chain uses TRBV9 and TRBJ2-1; TRBD1 matches 12 bases. Trimming at V came to 4 bases and at J to 10 bases, leaving 9 bases not matched to a gene. Germline values: CDR1 SGDLS, CDR2 YYNGEE. CDR3 size: 15 residues. The CDR3 region has the DNA TGTGCCAGCAGCCTTTGGGGACAGGGGGCCGTCGAGCAGTTCTTC. Translation gives CASSLWGQGAVEQFF.

The chain uses TRBV7-9 and TRBJ1-2; 7 bases line up with TRBD1. The CDR3 totals 14 residues. The trim removed 3 bases at V and 3 bases at J, leaving 4 bases unmatched. CDR1 is SEHNR and CDR2 is FQNEAQ in the germline V gene (reference sequence). The CDR3 sequence: CASSFSGTDYGYTF. In nucleotides, the CDR3 is TGTGCCAGCAGCTTTTCCGGGACAGACTATGGCTACACCTTC.

This chain links TRBV9 with TRBJ2-7; D possibly corresponds to TRBD1 (6 bases). The CDR3 covers 15 residues. V was pared by 0 bases and J by 3 bases, with 13 bases between. Germline-derived CDR1 and CDR2 are SGDLS and YYNGEE. CDR3 nucleotide sequence: TGTGCCAGCAGCGTAGGGGTGGGGGCCAGCTACGAGCAGTACTTC. As protein: CASSVGVGASYEQYF.

The chain has TRBV9 and TRBJ2-7; maybe TRBD1 (6 bases). The CDR3 covers 15 residues. Germline V gene sequence: CDR1 SGDLS, CDR2 YYNGEE. V was trimmed by 0 bases and J by 3 bases, leaving 13 bases between them. Here the CDR3 reads CASSVGPGEDYEQYF. The CDR3 nucleotides are TGTGCCAGCAGCGTAGGTCCAGGGGAAGACTACGAGCAGTACTTC.

The chain combines TRBV27 with TRBJ2-1; 14 bases map to TRBD2. The CDR3 covers 18 residues. Trimming took 8 bases from V and 3 from J; bases not matched to a gene: 12. The germline gives CDR1 MNHEY, CDR2 SMNVEV (reference sequence). CDR3 sequence: CASSSGTSGSVGYNEQFF. DNA of the CDR3: TGTGCCAGCTCGTCGGGGACTAGCGGGAGCGTAGGCTACAATGAGCAGTTCTTC.

The V call is TRBV20-1, the J call TRBJ1-2, with 11 bases fitting TRBD1. Germline V CDR1 and CDR2: DFQATT, SNEGSKA (reference sequence). The CDR3 spans 16 residues. The trim removed 3 bases at V and 0 bases at J, leaving 6 bases unmatched. The CDR3 region has the DNA TGCAGTGCTAGTTCCGGGACAGGGGGAGCTAACTATGGCTACACCTTC. Its protein product is CSASSGTGGANYGYTF.

The CDR3 region is CASGRRPTSGKETQYF. The CDR3 DNA reads as TGTGCCAGCGGCCGAAGACCTACTAGCGGGAAAGAGACCCAGTACTTC. The chain has TRBV7-2 and TRBJ2-5, with 10 bases that match TRBD2. The CDR3 length is 16 residues. Germline CDR1 and CDR2: SGHTA and FQGNSA. V lost 8 bases to trimming and J lost 3 bases; unmatched junction nucleotides: 12.

The gene calls are TRBV6-4 and TRBJ2-5; 7 bases align to TRBD1. V lost 3 bases, J lost 0 bases, and 16 bases stayed unmatched. CDR1 is MRHNA, CDR2 SNTAGT, per germline. The length of the CDR3 is 19 residues. The DNA of the CDR3 is TGTGCCAGCAGTGAGGCCAGGGGGATTGGTGTTTCCCACCAAGAGACCCAGTACTTC. Translating it yields CASSEARGIGVSHQETQYF.

Note on this clonotype: Relative to the germline gene, one junction end is altered; a read error may explain this. The chain couples TRBV6-1 to TRBJ1-4, with 7 bases that match TRBD1. CDR3 length: 14 amino acids. Per the germline V gene, CDR1 is MNHNS and CDR2 is SASEGT. The CDR3 loop reads CASSTYRGGEKRFF. The CDR3 DNA reads TGTGCCAGCAGTACCTACAGGGGTGGTGAAAAACGGTTTTTT.

This clonotype occurred a few times. J is TRBJ2-1 and V is TRBV20-1; 8 bases are a match to TRBD2. Trimming cost V 5 bases and J 1 base; bases outside gene matches: 10. The V gene's germline CDR1 is DFQATT and CDR2 SNEGSKA (reference sequence). The CDR3 loop spans 16 amino acids. In DNA, the CDR3 is TGCAGTGCTTCCCGAGGAACTAGCGGTTCCTACAATGAGCAGTTCTTC. It codes for CSASRGTSGSYNEQFF.

This rearrangement joins TRBV10-3 to TRBJ2-5; D is perhaps TRBD1 (7 bases). The V and J ends lost 0 bases and 11 bases respectively, with 16 bases between them. CDR3 length: 14 amino acids. In germline, CDR1 is ENHRY, CDR2 SYGVKD. The CDR3 here is CAISESEGAGEQYF. The CDR3 DNA reads TGTGCCATCAGTGAGTCGGAGGGGGCGGGTGAGCAGTACTTC.

The gene calls are TRBV7-9 and TRBJ1-2; TRBD1 matches 10 bases. The CDR3 has 15 amino acids. Germline CDR1 and CDR2: SEHNR and FQNEAQ (reference sequence). V dropped 4 bases and J dropped 1; count of bases not matched to a gene: 3. The DNA for the CDR3 is TGTGCCAGCAGCTCCGGGACAGGGGTTAACTATGGCTACACCTTC. It yields the protein CASSSGTGVNYGYTF.

This clonotype has more than one count but fewer than ten. This chain's CDR3 is CSARTGLSTDTQYF. In DNA form, the CDR3 reads TGCAGTGCTAGAACTGGCCTTAGCACAGATACGCAGTATTTT. The V and J genes are TRBV20-1 and TRBJ2-3; D is ambiguous. The CDR3 covers 14 residues. CDR1 DFQATT and CDR2 SNEGSKA come from the germline V gene (reference sequence). Trimming took 2 bases from V and 0 from J, leaving 9 bases between them.

The genes are TRBV29-1 and TRBJ1-1; D is possibly TRBD1 (5 bases). Germline assignment: CDR1 SQVTM and CDR2 ANQGSEA. The CDR3 covers 14 residues. V lost 3 bases to trimming and J lost 0 bases, with 11 bases between them. The CDR3 sequence: CSVERTPMNTEAFF. In DNA form, the CDR3 reads TGCAGCGTTGAGCGGACACCAATGAACACTGAAGCTTTCTTT.

The CDR3 loop is CASNDSGNTIYF. CDR3 coding DNA: TGCGCCAGCAACGATTCTGGAAACACCATATATTTT. The V call is TRBV4-1, the J call TRBJ1-3; no clear D. This CDR3 has 12 residues. CDR1 is MGHRA, CDR2 YSYEKL, per germline. The V end lost 7 bases, the J end lost 1 base, and 5 bases lay between the germline ends.

Concerning this clonotype itself: This sequence may be a read error, since a much larger clone differs from it by one base. This chain links TRBV7-2 with TRBJ2-7; D is ambiguous. From germline, CDR1 is SGHTA and CDR2 FQGNSA. V lost 5 bases and J 8 bases, leaving 10 bases between the germline ends. This CDR3 comprises 11 residues. The CDR3 coding sequence is TGTGCCAGCAGCCCACTCAACAAGCAGTACTTC. Translation: CASSPLNKQYF.